These T cell receptor beta chains were read from a single sample in a study of blood T cell repertoires in COVID-19. Produced via immunoSEQ multiplex PCR; TCRdb's table is partial and in-frame only. The sample contains about 190,000 clones, approximately 91% of which appear only once. Sequencing input: peripheral blood. These receptors were obtained from a man between 65 and 79 years old with active or convalescent COVID-19. The CDR3 runs from the conserved cysteine through the conserved F or W. A D gene is named only where the DNA matches it firmly. Clone sizes are given selectively: once, few, many, or a class where the clone is expanded.

length | J | D | size | V | DNA | CDR3
16 | TRBJ2-1 | TRBD2 | . | TRBV18 | TGTGCCAGCTCGTCCAAACTAGCGGGAGATGGCAATGAGCAGTTCTTC | CASSSKLAGDGNEQFF
14 | TRBJ2-3 | . | . | TRBV10-3 | TGTGCCATCAGTGAAACAGAGAACACAGATACGCAGTATTTT | CAISETENTDTQYF
14 | TRBJ1-6 | TRBD1 | . | TRBV4-3 | TGCGCCAGCAGCCGGACAGGGGTTGGTTCACCCCTCCACTTT | CASSRTGVGSPLHF
13 | TRBJ1-1 | TRBD1 | once | TRBV29-1 | TGCAGCGTCGGGACAGGGCTGAACACTGAAGCTTTCTTT | CSVGTGLNTEAFF
16 | TRBJ2-3 | . | . | TRBV5-6 | TGTGCCAGCAGCTTGTATTTTGCTAGCGGCACAGATACGCAGTATTTT | CASSLYFASGTDTQYF
13 | TRBJ2-1 | TRBD1 | . | TRBV11-3 | TGTGCCAGCGGTCGACAGGGGGGAAATGAGCAGTTCTTC | CASGRQGGNEQFF
12 | TRBJ2-7 | TRBD2 | . | TRBV12-3/TRBV12-4 | TGTGCCAGCAGTTGGACTAGCGGGTGGCAGTACTTC | CASSWTSGWQYF
15 | TRBJ2-3 | TRBD2 | . | TRBV6-5 | TGTGCCAGCAGTTACGGGGGACTAGCGGGAGATACGCAGTATTTT | CASSYGGLAGDTQYF
12 | TRBJ2-7 | TRBD1 | . | TRBV7-9 | TGTGCCAGCAGCCGACAGGGCTACGAGCAGTACTTC | CASSRQGYEQYF
16 | TRBJ2-7 | . | few | TRBV3-1/TRBV3-2 | TGTGCCAGCAGCCAATCCCAGGGCTGGTCCTCCTACGAGCAGTACTTC | CASSQSQGWSSYEQYF
12 | TRBJ2-1 | . | . | TRBV12-3/TRBV12-4 | TGTGCCAGCGCCTCTCTCCGAGGGCCCTCATTCTTC | CASASLRGPSFF
13 | TRBJ2-7 | . | . | TRBV24-1 | TGTGCCACCAGTGACGGGGGTTCCTACGAGCAGTACTTC | CATSDGGSYEQYF
13 | TRBJ2-2 | . | few | TRBV11-2 | TGTGCCAGCAGCTTAGCGAGGGCCGGGGAGCTGTTTTTT | CASSLARAGELFF
15 | TRBJ2-5 | TRBD1 | . | TRBV5-4 | TGTGCCAGCAGCGCCGCAGGGGGCAGGTTGGAGACCCAGTACTTC | CASSAAGGRLETQYF
15 | TRBJ1-5 | . | . | TRBV5-5 | TGTGCCAGCAGCTTGGCCTGGGGGGGGCTTCAGCCCCAGCATTTT | CASSLAWGGLQPQHF
15 | TRBJ2-2 | . | . | TRBV19 | TGTGCCAGTAGTATAGCTGGGGCCCCCACCGGGGAGCTGTTTTTT | CASSIAGAPTGELFF
14 | TRBJ2-1 | . | . | TRBV18 | TGTGCCAGCTCACCACCCAGCTCCTACAATGAGCAGTTCTTC | CASSPPSSYNEQFF
15 | TRBJ2-3 | TRBD2 | . | TRBV7-2 | TGTGCCAGCAGCTTAGATTCTAGCGGGGTGGATACGCAGTATTTT | CASSLDSSGVDTQYF
13 | TRBJ1-2 | . | . | TRBV7-9 | TGTGCCAGCAGCCCCTTCTCTAGCGGTGGCTACACCTTC | CASSPFSSGGYTF
16 | TRBJ2-3 | TRBD1 | . | TRBV6-5 | TGTGCCAGCAGTTACCTAGGGACAGGGTCCCCAGATACGCAGTATTTT | CASSYLGTGSPDTQYF
14 | TRBJ2-5 | TRBD2 | . | TRBV13 | TGTGCCAGCACAGAAGCGGGAGGTCCAGAGACCCAGTACTTC | CASTEAGGPETQYF
16 | TRBJ2-5 | . | . | TRBV25-1 | TGTGCCAGCAGTGATCTCCTTAGCGGAAGCCAAGAGACCCAGTACTTC | CASSDLLSGSQETQYF
13 | TRBJ2-2 | . | . | TRBV2 | TGTGCCAGCAGTGTGGAGGGCGGCGGGGAGCTGTTTTTT | CASSVEGGGELFF
15 | TRBJ1-5 | . | once | TRBV14 | TGTGCCAGCAGCCCCTCCGGAGGCAGCAATCAGCCCCAGCATTTT | CASSPSGGSNQPQHF
16 | TRBJ2-7 | . | . | TRBV28 | TGTGCCAGCAGTTTAGGGGCAGGGGAGAGCCCCTACGAGCAGTACTTC | CASSLGAGESPYEQYF
16 | TRBJ2-3 | TRBD2 | . | TRBV5-1 | TGCGCCAGCAGCTTTGGCGGGGGGAGGACCACAGATACGCAGTATTTT | CASSFGGGRTTDTQYF
12 | TRBJ2-7 | . | . | TRBV6-1 | TGTGCCAGCAGTGAACGGTACTACGAGCAGTACTTC | CASSERYYEQYF
13 | TRBJ1-6 | . | few | TRBV6-5 | TGTGCCACCCGGTTCTCTGATAATTCACCCCTCCACTTT | CATRFSDNSPLHF
16 | TRBJ1-4 | . | . | TRBV14 | TGTGCCAGCAGCCAGCCGTTCTCAGGGACTAATGAAAAACTGTTTTTT | CASSQPFSGTNEKLFF
14 | TRBJ1-5 | . | . | TRBV28 | TGTGCCATAACCAAGGACAGTATCAATCAGCCCCAGCATTTT | CAITKDSINQPQHF